The 9 T cell receptor beta chains below all came from one sample that was sequenced in a study of read filtering for tumor transcriptome and immune sequencing. Molecular barcoded adaptors covering alpha/delta and beta/gamma chains were used on roughly 400 ng RNA. MiXCR was run by TCRdb on the reads, yielding one entry per CDR3 protein. This table holds more than 55,000 distinct CDR3 sequences, around 20% found once. Material: a population of CD138-negative cells sorted from bone marrow. Receptors were obtained from a donor aged 40 or older with multiple myeloma.

This clonotype was seen at least ten times. The gene calls are TRBV3-1 and TRBJ2-3, with 8 bases fitting TRBD2. The CDR3 consists of 17 residues. Per the germline V gene, CDR1 is LGHDT and CDR2 is YNNKEL (reference sequence). With 0 bases clipped from V and 0 bases from J, the junction kept 5 bases outside the gene matches. The CDR3 sequence: CASSQDPSGPSTDTQYF. The CDR3 nucleotides are TGTGCCAGCAGCCAAGACCCTAGCGGGCCTAGCACAGATACGCAGTATTTT.

This clonotype was seen only a few times. The chain uses TRBV20-1 and TRBJ2-3; TRBD2 aligns across 7 bases. This CDR3 has 15 residues. J was trimmed by 2 bases and V by 5 bases; bases with no gene match: 10. The germline V gene has CDR1 DFQATT and CDR2 SNEGSKA (reference sequence). The chain's CDR3 is CSAGTPGTTTDTQYF. The CDR3 nucleotides are TGCAGTGCTGGTACTCCCGGGACTACCACAGATACGCAGTATTTT.

The chain has TRBV11-2 and TRBJ1-3; D remains unclear. The V and J ends lost 4 bases and 4 bases respectively, with 14 bases between them. CDR3 length equals 15 residues. Per the germline V gene, CDR1 is SGHAT and CDR2 is FQNNGV. The CDR3 region is CASSSRSVWGNTIYF. The CDR3 DNA reads as TGTGCCAGCAGCTCCCGGTCCGTCTGGGGAAACACCATATATTTT.

On this clonotype itself: A much bigger clone sits one base away, suggesting this may be a read error. The V and J genes are TRBV6-6 and TRBJ1-5, with 9 nucleotides matching TRBD1. Per germline, CDR1 MNHNY and CDR2 SVGAGI (reference sequence). CDR3 size: 16 residues. Trimming at V came to 5 bases and at J to 7 bases, leaving 12 bases not matched to a gene. CDR3 amino acids: CASSAAGTGLAQPQHF. CDR3 DNA: TGTGCCAGCAGTGCGGCCGGGACAGGGCTCGCCCAGCCCCAGCATTTT.

Ten or more counts support this clonotype. The chain is built from TRBV25-1 and TRBJ2-5; D remains ambiguous. From germline, CDR1 is MGHDK and CDR2 SYGVNS. The CDR3 covers 14 residues. Trimming removed 1 base at V and 1 base at J, with 7 bases between. Written as DNA, the CDR3 is TGTGCCAGCAGTGAATTTCTGGGCCAAGAGACCCAGTACTTC. It yields the protein CASSEFLGQETQYF.

With respect to this clonotype: A much larger clonotype is one base distant, so this may be a read error. The conserved closing phenylalanine or tryptophan is absent in this CDR3, likely reflecting a read error. This chain uses TRBV5-1 with TRBJ2-7, with D tentatively TRBD2 (6 bases). The CDR3 runs 13 residues. The germline V and J ends were trimmed by 0 bases and 4 bases, with 8 bases remaining between them. CDR1 SGHRS and CDR2 YFSETQ come from the germline V gene. The CDR3 here is CASSLAGLYEQYL. CDR3 in DNA: TGCGCCAGCAGCTTGGCGGGACTGTACGAGCAGTACCTC.

As to this clonotype: The junction differs from germline at one of its ends, possibly a read error. V and J are TRBV2 and TRBJ2-3; no firm D call. There are 12 residues in the CDR3. Germline CDR1 is SNHLY and CDR2 is FYNNEI. The CDR3 loop reads CASSVSTDAQYF. Here the CDR3 DNA reads TGTGCCAGCAGTGTGAGCACAGATGCGCAGTATTTT. The full variable domain, in which reference TRBV2 and TRBJ2-3 provide the parts outside the CDR3, is EPEVTQTPSHQVTQMGQEVILRCVPISNHLYFYWYRQILGQKVEFLVSFYNNEISEKSEIFDDQFSVERPDGSNFTLKIRSTKLEDSAMYFCASSVSTDAQYFGPGTRLTVL.

At least ten counts were recorded for this clonotype. The chain recombines TRBV6-6 with TRBJ1-1; no clear D. This CDR3 is built from 11 residues. Germline V lookup: CDR1 MNHNY, CDR2 SVGAGI (reference sequence). V was clipped by 7 bases and J by 4 bases, with 7 bases between them. CDR3 loop: CASNTITEAFF. The CDR3 DNA follows: TGTGCCAGCAATACGATCACTGAAGCTTTCTTT.

In this sample, this clonotype turned up a few times. J is TRBJ2-7 and V is TRBV5-1; D is tentatively TRBD1 or TRBD2 (5 bases each). Trimming removed 1 base at V and 7 bases at J, with 18 bases between. Germline V gene lookup returns CDR1 SGHRS and CDR2 YFSETQ. The CDR3 consists of 15 residues. For the CDR3, the DNA is TGCGCCAGCAGCTTGTCCCTAGCTGGGGCAGGGGAGCAGTACTTC. This gives the protein CASSLSLAGAGEQYF.